Listed here are 20 T cell receptor beta chains from one sample, sequenced in a study of shared clonotypes between healthy human individuals. TCRdb keeps only in-frame clones here, not all; method: immunoSEQ multiplex PCR. The sample lists 2 million to 2.5 million clones, roughly 92% occurring once. Sample: naive CD4+ T cells from PBMCs. Subset defined: CD45RA+ positively selected. The receptors stem from a man aged 18 to 35 in good health. Some clones in this sample may be carry-over from other donors' samples.

The gene calls are TRBV19 and TRBJ2-1; 8 bases are shared with TRBD1. The V segment lost 3 bases and the J segment 6 bases; nucleotides outside the gene matches: 10. The CDR3 has 16 amino acids. Germline V gene data show CDR1 as LNHDA and CDR2 as SQIVND (reference sequence). CDR3 bases: TGTGCCAGTAGTATTCAGGGGGCGGCTGGGGGCAATGAGCAGTTCTTC. Its protein product is CASSIQGAAGGNEQFF.

The chain has TRBV7-2 and TRBJ2-3, with D hard to call. Germline assignment: CDR1 SGHTA and CDR2 FQGNSA. The germline V and J ends were trimmed by 2 bases and 2 bases, with 8 bases remaining between them. This CDR3 region has 14 residues. For the CDR3, the DNA is TGTGCCAGCAGCTTATTGGGCTTCACAGATACGCAGTATTTT. Translating gives CASSLLGFTDTQYF.

The gene calls are TRBV7-9 and TRBJ2-3; 11 positions match TRBD1. The CDR3 contains 14 residues. The germline V gene has CDR1 SEHNR and CDR2 FQNEAQ (reference sequence). The V and J ends lost 5 bases and 6 bases, in that order; junction bases with no gene match: 4. Written as DNA, the CDR3 is TGTGCCAGCAGCGTTCGGACAGGGGGCGATACGCAGTATTTT. Its protein is CASSVRTGGDTQYF.

V and J are TRBV5-1 and TRBJ2-7; D unresolved. In germline, CDR1 is SGHRS, CDR2 YFSETQ. The CDR3 is made up of 12 amino acids. The V and J ends lost 4 bases and 6 bases respectively, with 11 bases between them. The DNA for the CDR3 is TGCGCCAGCAGCCTAGACTTGGTCGAGCAGTACTTC. Its translation is CASSLDLVEQYF.

The V and J genes are TRBV12-5 and TRBJ1-1; D ambiguous. This CDR3 has 13 residues. The V and J ends lost 0 bases and 5 bases respectively, with 7 bases between them. Germline V lookup: CDR1 LGHNT, CDR2 FRNRAP. DNA of the CDR3: TGTGCTAGTGGTTTGGTACTAGGGACTGAAGCTTTCTTT. Its translation is CASGLVLGTEAFF.

With regard to this clone: The same CDR3 arises from other DNA sequences in this sample as well. J is TRBJ2-5 and V is TRBV7-9, with 8 bases that match TRBD1. The CDR3 is 14 amino acids. Germline values: CDR1 SEHNR, CDR2 FQNEAQ (reference sequence). The V segment lost 4 bases and the J segment 2 bases; nucleotides outside the gene matches: 3. As DNA, the CDR3 is TGTGCCAGCAGCTCTGGACAGGGACAAGAGACCCAGTACTTC. Translated, it gives CASSSGQGQETQYF.

This chain joins TRBV4-2 and TRBJ1-1; D remains unclear. The CDR3 runs 14 residues. CDR1 is LGHNA and CDR2 is YNFKEQ in the germline V gene. Trimming pared 0 bases from V and 7 bases from J, leaving 12 bases between. The CDR3 protein is CASSQDRTVGEAFF. The CDR3, as DNA: TGTGCCAGCAGCCAAGACAGGACGGTCGGTGAAGCTTTCTTT.

Regarding this clone: Different DNA sequences within this sample yield the same CDR3. The V and J genes are TRBV29-1 and TRBJ2-7, with TRBD2 matching over 7 bases. Unmatched junction bases numbered 7, after V lost 7 bases and J lost 4 bases. Germline CDR1 reads SQVTM; CDR2 reads ANQGSEA. CDR3 length: 12 residues. CDR3 coding DNA: TGCAGCGGCGGGGGACCGGGATACGAGCAGTACTTC. Amino acid sequence: CSGGGPGYEQYF.

This clone was observed a single time. The chain combines TRBV28 with TRBJ2-1; 12 positions agree with TRBD2. V shed 5 bases, J shed 7 bases, and the junction held 9 bases outside the gene matches. The length of the CDR3 is 16 residues. Germline assignment: CDR1 MDHEN and CDR2 SYDVKM. The CDR3 is CASSPWTSGMGNEQFF. CDR3 coding DNA: TGTGCCAGCAGTCCGTGGACTAGCGGGATGGGGAATGAGCAGTTCTTC.

This chain uses TRBV5-4 with TRBJ2-3; 10 bases are shared with TRBD2. This CDR3 is built from 17 residues. Trimming at V came to 2 bases and at J to 1 base, leaving 7 bases not matched to a gene. The germline V gene encodes CDR1 SGHNT and CDR2 YYREEE (reference sequence). As DNA, the CDR3 is TGTGCCAGCAGCTTTAAGCTAGCGGGAGCTGGCACAGATACGCAGTATTTT. Translated: CASSFKLAGAGTDTQYF.

The CDR3 sequence is CAWPGGENTGELFF. Here the CDR3 DNA reads TGTGCCTGGCCGGGCGGAGAGAACACCGGGGAGCTGTTTTTT. The genes are TRBV30 and TRBJ2-2, with unresolved D. Germline V lookup: CDR1 GTSNPN, CDR2 SVGIG (reference sequence). The CDR3 sequence is 14 residues long. The V gene lost 5 bases and the J gene lost 1 base, with 11 bases spanning the gap.

The chain recombines TRBV28 with TRBJ1-5, with unresolved D. V gave up 6 bases and J gave up 0 bases, with 9 bases separating them. Germline V CDR1 and CDR2: MDHEN, SYDVKM. This CDR3 region has 14 residues. The CDR3 spells CASSSGPSNQPQHF. For the CDR3, the DNA is TGTGCCAGCAGCTCCGGGCCTAGCAATCAGCCCCAGCATTTT.

The chain's CDR3 is CASSVGPFSYEQYF. The DNA of the CDR3 is TGTGCCAGCAGCGTAGGTCCTTTCTCCTACGAGCAGTACTTC. The V gene is TRBV9, the J gene TRBJ2-7, with D hard to call. The CDR3 is made up of 14 amino acids. The germline gives CDR1 SGDLS, CDR2 YYNGEE. The V end was cut by 0 bases, the J end by 0 bases, with 7 bases between.

V is TRBV6-5 and J is TRBJ1-4; D gene uncertain. The CDR3 is 16 amino acids. The ends were cut back, 6 bases at V and 0 bases at J, with 14 bases in the middle. CDR1 and CDR2 from the germline V gene are MNHEY and SVGAGI. The CDR3 DNA follows: TGTGCCAGCAGCTACCGACACGGCGCAACTAATGAAAAACTGTTTTTT. Protein: CASSYRHGATNEKLFF.

About this clone itself: Additional DNA sequences in this sample encode the identical CDR3. The rearrangement joins TRBV9 to TRBJ2-5; possible D gene TRBD2, 6 bases. Germline values: CDR1 SGDLS, CDR2 YYNGEE. The V gene lost 2 bases and the J gene lost 1 base, with 9 bases spanning the gap. This CDR3 contains 14 residues. CDR3: CASSVGLGQETQYF. The CDR3 bases are TGTGCCAGCAGCGTGGGACTGGGCCAAGAGACCCAGTACTTC.

Regarding this clone: This CDR3 is also generated by other DNA sequences in the sample. This chain joins TRBV6-5 and TRBJ2-7; D may be TRBD2 (6 bases). The CDR3 covers 12 residues. The germline CDR1 and CDR2 sequences are MNHEY and SVGAGI. Trimming pared 2 bases from V and 4 bases from J, leaving 6 bases between. CDR3 amino acids: CASSYAGYEQYF. The DNA of the CDR3 is TGTGCCAGCAGTTACGCGGGATACGAGCAGTACTTC.

V gene TRBV10-2 combines with J gene TRBJ1-5; D gene uncertain. Germline V gives CDR1 WSHSY, CDR2 SAAADI. This CDR3 is 14 amino acids long. V was clipped by 5 bases and J by 3 bases, with 11 bases between them. The CDR3 loop reads CASSSSASNQPQHF. CDR3 coding DNA: TGCGCCAGCAGTTCGTCAGCCTCCAATCAGCCCCAGCATTTT.

A word on this clone: The same CDR3 can be traced to other DNA sequences in this sample. The chain links TRBV25-1 to TRBJ2-3; no reliable D call. Trimming took off 4 bases at V and 3 bases at J, with 5 bases between the two ends. Per the germline V gene, CDR1 is MGHDK and CDR2 is SYGVNS. This CDR3 is 12 amino acids long. The CDR3 region is CASSVGTDTQYF. The CDR3 coding sequence is TGTGCCAGCAGTGTTGGGACAGATACGCAGTATTTT.

The chain combines TRBV7-2 with TRBJ1-2; 7 bases match TRBD1. Looked up from germline, CDR1 is SGHTA and CDR2 is FQGNSA. The CDR3 spans 13 residues. Losses at the gene ends were 1 base for V and 6 bases for J; bases not matched to a gene: 2. For the CDR3, the DNA is TGTGCCAGCAGCTTAGGACAGGGAAATGGCTACACCTTC. Protein product: CASSLGQGNGYTF.

The gene calls are TRBV5-1 and TRBJ2-2; 13 bases are shared with TRBD2. This CDR3 is built from 18 residues. Germline CDR1 is SGHRS and CDR2 is YFSETQ. V gave up 3 bases and J gave up 0 bases; unmatched junction bases: 5. The DNA for the CDR3 is TGCGCCAGCAGCTCACAGACTAGCGGGAGGACGAACACCGGGGAGCTGTTTTTT. Its translation: CASSSQTSGRTNTGELFF.